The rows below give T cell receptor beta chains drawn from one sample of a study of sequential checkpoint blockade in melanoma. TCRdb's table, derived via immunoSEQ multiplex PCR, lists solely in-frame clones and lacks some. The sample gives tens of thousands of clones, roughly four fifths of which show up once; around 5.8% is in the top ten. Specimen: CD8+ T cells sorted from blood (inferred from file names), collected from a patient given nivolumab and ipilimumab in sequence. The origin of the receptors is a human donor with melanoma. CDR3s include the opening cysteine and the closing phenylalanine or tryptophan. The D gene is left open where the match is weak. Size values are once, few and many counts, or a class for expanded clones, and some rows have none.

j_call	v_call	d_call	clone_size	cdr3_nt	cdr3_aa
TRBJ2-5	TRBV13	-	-	TGTGCCAGCAGCTTGGCCATAGCGTCCCAAGAGACCCAGTACTTC	CASSLAIASQETQYF
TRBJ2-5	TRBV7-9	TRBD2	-	TGTGCCAGCAGCATCGGGCTAGCGGGCGAAGAGACCCAGTACTTC	CASSIGLAGEETQYF
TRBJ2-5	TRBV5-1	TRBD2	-	TGCGCCAGCAGCGGCGGGACTAGCGGGGGGGCGTGGGAGACCCAGTACTTC	CASSGGTSGGAWETQYF
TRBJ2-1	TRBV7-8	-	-	TGTGCCAGCAGCTTAGACCCCTCCGGTGAGCAGTTCTTC	CASSLDPSGEQFF
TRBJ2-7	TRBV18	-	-	TGTGCCAGCTCATCAACAGAAAACTACGAGCAGTACTTC	CASSSTENYEQYF
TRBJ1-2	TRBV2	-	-	TGTGCCAGCTCTCTTGGCGGTAACTATGGCTACACCTTC	CASSLGGNYGYTF
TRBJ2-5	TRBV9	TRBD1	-	TGTGCCAGCAGCGGACCGGACAGGCCCCAAGAGACCCAGTACTTC	CASSGPDRPQETQYF
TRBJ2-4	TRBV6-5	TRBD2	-	TGTGCCAGCAGTCCACGGGGGGTAGGAAACATTCAGTACTTC	CASSPRGVGNIQYF
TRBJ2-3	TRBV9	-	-	TGTGCCAGCAGGGGGCTCACAGATACGCAGTATTTT	CASRGLTDTQYF
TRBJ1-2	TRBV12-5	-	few	TGTGCTAGTGGTTTGGGCAGGGATGGCTACACCTTC	CASGLGRDGYTF
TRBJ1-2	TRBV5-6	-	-	TGTGCCAGCAGCTTGAAAGCAGGGGATGGCTACACCTTC	CASSLKAGDGYTF